This is a list of T cell receptor beta chains from one sample in a study of shared clonotypes between healthy human individuals. Method: immunoSEQ multiplex PCR; TCRdb's copy keeps in-frame clones and lacks some. The table includes over 2,000,000 clones, 93% detected once. The specimen was naive CD8+ T cells from PBMCs. Receptor source: a man between 18 and 35 years old in good health. Some clones in this sample may be carry-over from other donors' samples. CDR3s include the opening cysteine and the closing phenylalanine or tryptophan. A D gene is named only where the DNA matches it firmly. Size is omitted from some rows. Given values are once, few, many or a class for expanded clones.

clone size: -; V gene: TRBV11-2; J gene: TRBJ1-5; D gene: -; CDR3 protein: CASSLDLLQTQHF; CDR3 DNA: TGTGCCAGCAGCTTAGACCTACTCCAGACCCAGCATTTT
clone size: -; V gene: TRBV7-6; J gene: TRBJ2-7; D gene: -; CDR3 protein: CASSPGGGSSYEQYF; CDR3 DNA: TGTGCCAGCAGCCCGGGTGGGGGTTCCTCCTACGAGCAGTACTTC
clone size: -; V gene: TRBV7-3; J gene: TRBJ2-3; D gene: -; CDR3 protein: CASSPGGSQPSYF; CDR3 DNA: TGTGCCAGCAGCCCCGGTGGCTCCCAGCCGAGCTATTTT
clone size: -; V gene: TRBV10-2; J gene: TRBJ1-5; D gene: TRBD1; CDR3 protein: CASSENRGSSNQPQHF; CDR3 DNA: TGCGCCAGCAGTGAGAACAGGGGATCGAGCAATCAGCCCCAGCATTTT
clone size: -; V gene: TRBV7-2; J gene: TRBJ2-7; D gene: -; CDR3 protein: CASSPGITLEQYF; CDR3 DNA: TGTGCCAGCAGCCCTGGCATTACCCTCGAGCAGTACTTC
clone size: -; V gene: TRBV5-5; J gene: TRBJ2-5; D gene: -; CDR3 protein: CASSPTRGVFRETQYF; CDR3 DNA: TGTGCCAGCAGCCCTACGAGGGGGGTTTTTAGAGAGACCCAGTACTTC
clone size: -; V gene: TRBV27; J gene: TRBJ2-7; D gene: -; CDR3 protein: CASSTRLGSYEQYF; CDR3 DNA: TGTGCCAGCAGTACCCGACTAGGCTCCTACGAGCAGTACTTC
clone size: -; V gene: TRBV9; J gene: TRBJ2-7; D gene: -; CDR3 protein: CASSPGATSGLEQYF; CDR3 DNA: TGTGCCAGCAGTCCGGGGGCGACGTCAGGCCTCGAGCAGTACTTC
clone size: -; V gene: TRBV14; J gene: TRBJ2-2; D gene: -; CDR3 protein: CASSQGWGELFF; CDR3 DNA: TGTGCCAGCAGCCAAGGTTGGGGGGAGCTGTTTTTT
clone size: -; V gene: TRBV19; J gene: TRBJ2-2; D gene: TRBD2; CDR3 protein: CASSTMERGRAGNTGELFF; CDR3 DNA: TGTGCCAGTAGTACGATGGAACGCGGGAGGGCCGGGAACACCGGGGAGCTGTTTTTT
clone size: -; V gene: TRBV10-3; J gene: TRBJ1-5; D gene: TRBD1; CDR3 protein: CAISDLDRARQPQHF; CDR3 DNA: TGTGCCATCAGTGACCTTGACAGGGCTCGACAGCCCCAGCATTTT
clone size: -; V gene: TRBV9; J gene: TRBJ2-4; D gene: TRBD1; CDR3 protein: CASSAPGGTAKNIQYF; CDR3 DNA: TGTGCCAGCAGCGCCCCAGGGGGCACTGCCAAAAACATTCAGTACTTC
clone size: -; V gene: TRBV6-5; J gene: TRBJ1-5; D gene: -; CDR3 protein: CASSSVVSNQPQHF; CDR3 DNA: TGTGCCAGCAGTTCTGTAGTTAGCAATCAGCCCCAGCATTTT
clone size: -; V gene: TRBV28; J gene: TRBJ2-7; D gene: -; CDR3 protein: CASSENPQDF; CDR3 DNA: TGTGCCAGCAGCGAAAATCCTCAGGACTTC
clone size: once; V gene: TRBV19; J gene: TRBJ2-3; D gene: -; CDR3 protein: CASSIFREWSTDTQYF; CDR3 DNA: TGTGCCAGTAGTATCTTCCGGGAATGGAGCACAGATACGCAGTATTTT
clone size: -; V gene: TRBV27; J gene: TRBJ2-6; D gene: TRBD1; CDR3 protein: CASSWFPGQGFSGANVLTF; CDR3 DNA: TGTGCCAGCAGTTGGTTTCCGGGACAGGGGTTCTCTGGGGCCAACGTCCTGACTTTC
clone size: -; V gene: TRBV5-6; J gene: TRBJ1-5; D gene: TRBD1; CDR3 protein: CASSFQGAGQPQHF; CDR3 DNA: TGTGCCAGCAGCTTCCAGGGGGCTGGGCAGCCCCAGCATTTT
clone size: -; V gene: TRBV7-9; J gene: TRBJ2-2; D gene: -; CDR3 protein: CASSLGLGPSTGELFF; CDR3 DNA: TGTGCCAGCAGCTTAGGACTGGGGCCGAGCACCGGGGAGCTGTTTTTT
clone size: -; V gene: TRBV27; J gene: TRBJ2-2; D gene: -; CDR3 protein: CASSLRTGELFF; CDR3 DNA: TGTGCCAGCAGTTTACGCACCGGGGAGCTGTTTTTT
clone size: once; V gene: TRBV5-1; J gene: TRBJ2-6; D gene: -; CDR3 protein: CASNIPSGANVLTF; CDR3 DNA: TGCGCCAGCAATATCCCCTCTGGGGCCAACGTCCTGACTTTC
clone size: -; V gene: TRBV7-8; J gene: TRBJ1-1; D gene: TRBD1; CDR3 protein: CASSSAPRTGNTEAFF; CDR3 DNA: TGTGCCAGCAGCTCCGCCCCTCGGACAGGGAACACTGAAGCTTTCTTT
clone size: -; V gene: TRBV27; J gene: TRBJ2-5; D gene: TRBD1; CDR3 protein: CASSQGAHLQETQYF; CDR3 DNA: TGTGCCAGCAGCCAGGGGGCCCACCTACAAGAGACCCAGTACTTC
clone size: -; V gene: TRBV7-2; J gene: TRBJ1-2; D gene: -; CDR3 protein: CASSFFVSNYGYTF; CDR3 DNA: TGTGCCAGCAGCTTTTTTGTTTCTAACTATGGCTACACCTTC
clone size: -; V gene: TRBV6-5; J gene: TRBJ2-2; D gene: -; CDR3 protein: CAVGSGELFF; CDR3 DNA: TGTGCGGTTGGGAGCGGGGAGCTGTTTTTT
clone size: -; V gene: TRBV27; J gene: TRBJ2-7; D gene: -; CDR3 protein: CASRPSPFEQYF; CDR3 DNA: TGTGCCAGCAGACCCTCCCCTTTCGAGCAGTACTTC
clone size: -; V gene: TRBV5-4; J gene: TRBJ2-2; D gene: TRBD1; CDR3 protein: CASSPWTGDKGELFF; CDR3 DNA: TGTGCCAGCAGCCCGTGGACAGGGGATAAGGGGGAGCTGTTTTTT
clone size: -; V gene: TRBV29-1; J gene: TRBJ2-5; D gene: -; CDR3 protein: CSVRTSQETQYF; CDR3 DNA: TGCAGCGTGCGGACAAGCCAAGAGACCCAGTACTTC
clone size: -; V gene: TRBV11-2; J gene: TRBJ2-5; D gene: -; CDR3 protein: CASSLYSRTNGETQYF; CDR3 DNA: TGTGCCAGCAGCTTATATTCCCGGACAAACGGGGAGACCCAGTACTTC
clone size: -; V gene: TRBV7-9; J gene: TRBJ2-1; D gene: -; CDR3 protein: CASSPFNEQFF; CDR3 DNA: TGTGCCAGCAGCCCCTTCAATGAGCAGTTCTTC
clone size: -; V gene: TRBV2; J gene: TRBJ2-2; D gene: TRBD2; CDR3 protein: CASNTPGLAAGELFF; CDR3 DNA: TGTGCCAGCAATACTCCGGGACTAGCGGCCGGGGAGCTGTTTTTT
clone size: -; V gene: TRBV5-4; J gene: TRBJ2-3; D gene: TRBD2; CDR3 protein: CASSSPGSGIPPSTDTQYF; CDR3 DNA: TGTGCCAGCAGCTCCCCGGGTAGCGGGATACCCCCTAGCACAGATACGCAGTATTTT
clone size: -; V gene: TRBV9; J gene: TRBJ1-2; D gene: TRBD1; CDR3 protein: CASSVGQGVVGYTF; CDR3 DNA: TGTGCCAGCAGCGTAGGACAGGGAGTGGTTGGCTACACCTTC
clone size: -; V gene: TRBV30; J gene: TRBJ2-1; D gene: -; CDR3 protein: CAWRSGSYNEQFF; CDR3 DNA: TGTGCCTGGAGATCGGGCTCCTACAATGAGCAGTTCTTC
clone size: -; V gene: TRBV6-5; J gene: TRBJ1-1; D gene: -; CDR3 protein: CASSYSSGDTEAFF; CDR3 DNA: TGTGCCAGCAGTTACAGTTCGGGGGACACTGAAGCTTTCTTT
clone size: -; V gene: TRBV6-1; J gene: TRBJ2-7; D gene: -; CDR3 protein: CASLDLYEQYF; CDR3 DNA: TGTGCCAGCCTGGATCTCTACGAGCAGTACTTC
clone size: -; V gene: TRBV7-9; J gene: TRBJ2-7; D gene: -; CDR3 protein: CASSSTRGPAYEQYF; CDR3 DNA: TGTGCCAGCAGCTCTACGAGGGGCCCCGCCTACGAGCAGTACTTC
clone size: -; V gene: TRBV6-6; J gene: TRBJ2-5; D gene: TRBD2; CDR3 protein: CASSSVGEGRGETQYF; CDR3 DNA: TGTGCCAGCAGTTCTGTCGGGGAGGGGCGCGGGGAGACCCAGTACTTC
clone size: -; V gene: TRBV6-1; J gene: TRBJ1-3; D gene: -; CDR3 protein: CASSVTGRSTGNTIYF; CDR3 DNA: TGTGCCAGCAGTGTTACCGGGAGGAGTACTGGAAACACCATATATTTT
clone size: -; V gene: TRBV7-9; J gene: TRBJ2-3; D gene: -; CDR3 protein: CASSPQLGVGTDTQYF; CDR3 DNA: TGTGCCAGCAGCCCCCAATTGGGGGTTGGCACAGATACGCAGTATTTT
clone size: -; V gene: TRBV28; J gene: TRBJ2-7; D gene: -; CDR3 protein: CASSLFQEDIEQYF; CDR3 DNA: TGTGCCAGCAGTTTATTTCAAGAGGACATCGAGCAGTACTTC
clone size: -; V gene: TRBV7-9; J gene: TRBJ2-7; D gene: -; CDR3 protein: CASSPGRLAGNEQYF; CDR3 DNA: TGTGCCAGCAGCCCGGGACGGCTTGCAGGGAACGAGCAGTACTTC
clone size: once; V gene: TRBV19; J gene: TRBJ2-1; D gene: TRBD2; CDR3 protein: CASSMLAGKGNEQFF; CDR3 DNA: TGTGCCAGTAGTATGCTAGCGGGAAAAGGCAATGAGCAGTTCTTC